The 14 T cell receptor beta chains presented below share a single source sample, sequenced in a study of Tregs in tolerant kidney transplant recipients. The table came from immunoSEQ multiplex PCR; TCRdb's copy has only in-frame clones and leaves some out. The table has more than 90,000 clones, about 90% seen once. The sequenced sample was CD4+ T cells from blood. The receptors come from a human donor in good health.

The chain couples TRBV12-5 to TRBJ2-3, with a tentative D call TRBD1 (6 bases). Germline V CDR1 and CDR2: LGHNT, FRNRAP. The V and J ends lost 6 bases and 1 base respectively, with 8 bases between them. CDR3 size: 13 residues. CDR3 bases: TGTGCTAGTGGAAACAGGGGCACAGATACGCAGTATTTT. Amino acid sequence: CASGNRGTDTQYF.

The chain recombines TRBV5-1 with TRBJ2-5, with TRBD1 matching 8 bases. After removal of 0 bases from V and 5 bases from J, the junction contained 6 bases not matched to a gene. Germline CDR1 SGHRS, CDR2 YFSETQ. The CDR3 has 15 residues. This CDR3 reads CASSLGTGFGETQYF. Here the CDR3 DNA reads TGCGCCAGCAGCTTGGGGACAGGGTTTGGGGAGACCCAGTACTTC.

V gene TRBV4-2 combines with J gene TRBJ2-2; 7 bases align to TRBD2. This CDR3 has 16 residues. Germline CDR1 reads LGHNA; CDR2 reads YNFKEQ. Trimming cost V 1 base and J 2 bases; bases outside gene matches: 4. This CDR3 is CASSQGEGSNTGELFF. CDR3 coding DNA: TGTGCCAGCAGCCAAGGGGAGGGGTCTAACACCGGGGAGCTGTTTTTT.

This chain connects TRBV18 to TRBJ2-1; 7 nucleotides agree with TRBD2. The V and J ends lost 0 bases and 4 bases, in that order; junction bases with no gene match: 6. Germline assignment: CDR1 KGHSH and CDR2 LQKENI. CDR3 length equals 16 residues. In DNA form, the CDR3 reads TGTGCCAGCTCACCACCGAACGGGAGGACGTACAATGAGCAGTTCTTC. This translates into CASSPPNGRTYNEQFF.

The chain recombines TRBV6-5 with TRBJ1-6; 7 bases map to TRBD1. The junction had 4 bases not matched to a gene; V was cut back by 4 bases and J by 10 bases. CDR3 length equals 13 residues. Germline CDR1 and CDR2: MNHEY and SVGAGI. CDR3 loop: CASSLRTGSPLHF. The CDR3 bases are TGTGCCAGCAGTTTAAGGACAGGCTCACCCCTCCACTTT.

The DNA for the CDR3 is TGCGCCAGCAGCTTGGCCTCGTTGGGGGGAGTGGATGATGAGCAGTTCTTC. It encodes CASSLASLGGVDDEQFF. This sequence joins TRBV5-1 and TRBJ2-1, with a tentative D call TRBD2 (6 bases). CDR3 size: 17 residues. V gave up 0 bases and J gave up 8 bases, with 21 bases separating them. The germline CDR1 and CDR2 sequences are SGHRS and YFSETQ.

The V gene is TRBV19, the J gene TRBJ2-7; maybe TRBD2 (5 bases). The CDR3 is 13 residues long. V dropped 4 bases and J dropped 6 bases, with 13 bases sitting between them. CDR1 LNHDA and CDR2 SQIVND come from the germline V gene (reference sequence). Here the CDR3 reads CASSNQLGVEQYF. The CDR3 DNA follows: TGTGCCAGTAGTAACCAACTAGGAGTCGAGCAGTACTTC.

CDR3 protein: CASSQGTDTGELFF. CDR3 DNA sequence: TGTGCCAGCAGCCAGGGGACGGACACCGGGGAGCTGTTTTTT. The chain joins TRBV6-5 to TRBJ2-2, with a tentative D call TRBD1 (6 bases). The CDR3 covers 14 residues. V gave up 6 bases and J gave up 3 bases, with 11 bases separating them. From germline, CDR1 is MNHEY and CDR2 SVGAGI.

CDR3 residues: CASSREASGELFF. The CDR3 region has the DNA TGTGCCAGCAGCAGGGAGGCCTCCGGGGAGCTGTTTTTT. The V gene is TRBV6-4, the J gene TRBJ2-2; possibly TRBD2 for D (6 bases). V was trimmed by 6 bases and J by 6 bases, leaving 11 bases between them. The germline gives CDR1 MRHNA, CDR2 SNTAGT. This CDR3 has 13 amino acids.

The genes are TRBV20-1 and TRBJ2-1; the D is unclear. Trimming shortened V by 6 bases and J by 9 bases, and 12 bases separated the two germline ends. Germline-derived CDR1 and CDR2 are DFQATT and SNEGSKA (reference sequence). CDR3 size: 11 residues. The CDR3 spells CSAARTPEQFF. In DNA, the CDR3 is TGCAGTGCCGCTCGGACGCCTGAGCAGTTCTTC.

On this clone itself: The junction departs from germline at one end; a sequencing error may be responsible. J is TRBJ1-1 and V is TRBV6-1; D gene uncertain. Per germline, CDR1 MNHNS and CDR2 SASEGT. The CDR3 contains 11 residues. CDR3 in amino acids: CASSEASTGLF. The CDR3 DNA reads TGTGCCAGCAGTGAAGCGTCCACCGGGTTATTT.

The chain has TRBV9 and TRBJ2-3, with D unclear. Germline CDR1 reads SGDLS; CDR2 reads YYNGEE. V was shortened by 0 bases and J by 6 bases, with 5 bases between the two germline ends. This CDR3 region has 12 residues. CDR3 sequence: CASSVASDTQYF. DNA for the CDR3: TGTGCCAGCAGCGTAGCTTCGGATACGCAGTATTTT.

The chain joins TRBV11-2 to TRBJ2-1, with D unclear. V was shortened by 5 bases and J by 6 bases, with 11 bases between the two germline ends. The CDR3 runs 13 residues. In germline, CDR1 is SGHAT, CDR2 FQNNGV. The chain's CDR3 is CASSPSTRNEQFF. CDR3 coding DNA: TGTGCCAGCAGCCCATCCACCCGCAATGAGCAGTTCTTC.

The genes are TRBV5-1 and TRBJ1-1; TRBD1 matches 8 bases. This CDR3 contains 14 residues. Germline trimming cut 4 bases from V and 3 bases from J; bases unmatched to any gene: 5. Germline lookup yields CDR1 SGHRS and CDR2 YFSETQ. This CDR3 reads CASSRDRGDTEAFF. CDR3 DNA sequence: TGCGCCAGCAGCCGAGACAGGGGTGACACTGAAGCTTTCTTT.